This entry is about one TCR beta chain. Antigen: not known. The data were produced by immunoSEQ multiplex PCR, yet TCRdb's version contains in-frame clones alone and is incomplete. Seen here are fewer than 15,000 clones, 80% to 90% observed once, and the top ten hold around half. This sample was included in a study of graft-versus-host responses after intestinal transplantation. Findings and limits, study-wide: Recipient marrow harbored GvH clones, some of which surfaced first in ileum or blood. The highest levels of circulating GvH clones went along with early declines in HvG clones after transplant. Allografts from individuals with graft-donor T cell macrochimerism displayed high graft-versus-host to host-versus-graft clonal ratios.

The receptor was isolated from a human patient who received an intestinal transplant, so some T cells may come from the graft donor. The source was PBMCs, collected approximately 130 days after transplant.

CDR3 DNA sequence: TGCAGCGTTGGACGTGCACCACAAGAGACCCAGTACTTC. Its translation: CSVGRAPQETQYF. The chain combines TRBV29-1 with TRBJ2-5, with D hard to call. CDR3 size: 13 residues. Trimming removed 4 bases at V and 2 bases at J, with 11 bases between. Per the germline V gene, CDR1 is SQVTM and CDR2 is ANQGSEA.